This T cell receptor (beta chain) was documented in a study of blood T cells in healthy people across ages. This clonotype was observed a few times. Germline trimming cut 7 bases from V and 10 bases from J; bases unmatched to any gene: 10. Germline CDR1 is SQVTM and CDR2 is ANQGSEA. This CDR3 contains 14 residues. The second PCR ran about 6 to 11 cycles with a sample-barcoded 5' primer and J-beta primers. TCRdb itself ran the 5' RACE reads through MiXCR, one entry per CDR3 protein. The sample yields 540,000 or so distinct CDR3 sequences, roughly 28% seen once. Sequenced material: blood. The receptor was isolated from an older woman in good health. The chain employs TRBV29-1 and TRBJ2-1; TRBD2 aligns across 13 bases. Written as DNA, the CDR3 is TGCAGCGCAACCACTAGCGGGGGGGTTGACGAGCAGTTCTTC. It translates to CSATTSGGVDEQFF.